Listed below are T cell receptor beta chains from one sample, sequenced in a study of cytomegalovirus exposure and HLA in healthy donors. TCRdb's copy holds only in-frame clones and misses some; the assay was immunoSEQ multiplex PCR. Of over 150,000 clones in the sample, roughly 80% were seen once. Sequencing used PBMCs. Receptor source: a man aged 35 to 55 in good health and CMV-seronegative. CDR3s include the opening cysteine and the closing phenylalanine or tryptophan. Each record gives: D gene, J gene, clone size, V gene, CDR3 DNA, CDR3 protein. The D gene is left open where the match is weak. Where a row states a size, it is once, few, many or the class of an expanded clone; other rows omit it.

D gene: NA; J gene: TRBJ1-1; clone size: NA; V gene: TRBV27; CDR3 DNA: TGTGCCAGCAGTTTATCGGAAGGGGGAGACACTGAAGCTTTCTTT; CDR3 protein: CASSLSEGGDTEAFF
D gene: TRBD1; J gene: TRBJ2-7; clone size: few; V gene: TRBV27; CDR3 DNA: TGTGCCAGCAGCCTTGGGACAGCCTACGAGCAGTACTTC; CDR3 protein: CASSLGTAYEQYF
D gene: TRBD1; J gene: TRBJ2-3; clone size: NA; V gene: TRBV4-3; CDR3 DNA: TGCGCCAGCAGCCACTGGGGACAGGGCTACTCAGATACGCAGTATTTT; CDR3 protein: CASSHWGQGYSDTQYF
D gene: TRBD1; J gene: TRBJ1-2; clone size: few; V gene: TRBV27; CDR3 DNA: TGTGCCAGCACCTCGTTTATTAGGGACAGGCGCCCCTATGGCTACACCTTC; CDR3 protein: CASTSFIRDRRPYGYTF
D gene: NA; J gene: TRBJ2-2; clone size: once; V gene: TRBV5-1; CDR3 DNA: TGCGCCAGCAGTCGATCGGGGTCCGGGGAGCTGTTTTTT; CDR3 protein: CASSRSGSGELFF
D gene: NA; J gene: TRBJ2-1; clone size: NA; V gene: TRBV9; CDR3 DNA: TGTGCCAGCAGCGTAGCGGGCAGGACAAGTAATGAGCAGTTCTTC; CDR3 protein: CASSVAGRTSNEQFF
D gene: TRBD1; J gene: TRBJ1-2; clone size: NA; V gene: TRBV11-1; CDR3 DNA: TGTGCCAGCAGCCGTACCCCCGGACAGGATGGCTACACCTTC; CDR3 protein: CASSRTPGQDGYTF
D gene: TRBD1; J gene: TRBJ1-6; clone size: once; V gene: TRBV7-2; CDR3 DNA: TGTGCCAGCAGCTTAGAGACAGGGGGTGGTTCACCCCTCCACTTT; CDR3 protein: CASSLETGGGSPLHF
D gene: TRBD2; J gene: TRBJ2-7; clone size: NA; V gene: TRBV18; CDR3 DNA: TGTGCCAGCTCATCCGGGACTAGCGGGATCTACGAGCAGTACTTC; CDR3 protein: CASSSGTSGIYEQYF
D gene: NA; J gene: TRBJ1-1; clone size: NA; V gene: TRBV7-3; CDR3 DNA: TGTGCCAGCAGCTTAACGCAGGGTACCACTGAAGCTTTCTTT; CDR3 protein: CASSLTQGTTEAFF
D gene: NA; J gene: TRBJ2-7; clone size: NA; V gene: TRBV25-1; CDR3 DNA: TGTGCCAGCAGTGGACAGAAAAACTACGAGCAGTACTTC; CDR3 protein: CASSGQKNYEQYF
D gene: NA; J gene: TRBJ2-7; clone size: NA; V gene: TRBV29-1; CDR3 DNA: TGCAGCGTTTCGGACTTCTCCTACGAGCAGTACTTC; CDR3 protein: CSVSDFSYEQYF
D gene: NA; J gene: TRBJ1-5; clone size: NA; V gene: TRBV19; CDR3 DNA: TGTGCCAGTAGCACCCGGTTAGGGGCGACGGGCAATCAGCCCCAGCATTTT; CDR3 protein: CASSTRLGATGNQPQHF
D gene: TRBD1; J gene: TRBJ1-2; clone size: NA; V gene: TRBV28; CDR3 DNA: TGTGCCAGCAGTTGGGGGACAGACGATTACTATGGCTACACCTTC; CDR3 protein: CASSWGTDDYYGYTF
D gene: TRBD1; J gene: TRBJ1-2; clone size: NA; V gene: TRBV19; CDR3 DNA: TGTGCCAGTACCGGCAGACAGGGGAGGGATGGCTACACCTTC; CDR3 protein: CASTGRQGRDGYTF
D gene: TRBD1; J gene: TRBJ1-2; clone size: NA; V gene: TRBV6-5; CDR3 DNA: TGTGCCAGCAGTTACCGGACAGGGATGGGCTACACCTTC; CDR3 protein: CASSYRTGMGYTF
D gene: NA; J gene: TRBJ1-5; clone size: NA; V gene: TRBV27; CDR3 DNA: TGTGCCAGCAGTCCCACAAGGGACTGGCAGCCCCAGCATTTT; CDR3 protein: CASSPTRDWQPQHF
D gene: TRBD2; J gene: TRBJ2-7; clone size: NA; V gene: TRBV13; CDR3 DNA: TGTGCCAGCAGCCAAGGGACTAGCCACGAGCAGTACTTC; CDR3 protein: CASSQGTSHEQYF
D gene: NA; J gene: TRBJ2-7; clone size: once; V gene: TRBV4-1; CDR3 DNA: TGCGCCAGCAGCCAAGATCCGGGACATTCCTACGAGCAGTACTTC; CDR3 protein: CASSQDPGHSYEQYF
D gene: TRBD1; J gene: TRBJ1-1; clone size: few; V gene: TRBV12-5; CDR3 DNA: TGTGCTAGTGGTTTGGCAGGGGGCGGCAACACTGAAGCTTTCTTT; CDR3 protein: CASGLAGGGNTEAFF
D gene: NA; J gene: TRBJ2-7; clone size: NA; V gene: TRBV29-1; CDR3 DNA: TGCAGCGTTGAAGAGACAGGACACAATGACTACGAGCAGTACTTC; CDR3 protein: CSVEETGHNDYEQYF
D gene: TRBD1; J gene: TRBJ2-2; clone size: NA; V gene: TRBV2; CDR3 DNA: TGTGCCAGCAGTGCAGACAGGGGCAACACCGGGGAGCTGTTTTTT; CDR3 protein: CASSADRGNTGELFF
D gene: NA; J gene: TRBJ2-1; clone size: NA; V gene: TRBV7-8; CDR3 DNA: TGTGCCAGCACGCAGGGTGATGAGCAGTTCTTC; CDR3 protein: CASTQGDEQFF
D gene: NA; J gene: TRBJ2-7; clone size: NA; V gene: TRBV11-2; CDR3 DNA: TGTGCCAGTACAGGGTTTGAGTCTTCCTACGAGCAGTACTTC; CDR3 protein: CASTGFESSYEQYF
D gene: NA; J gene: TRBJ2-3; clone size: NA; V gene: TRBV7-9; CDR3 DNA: TGTGCCAGCAGCACAGGGACTACTCCCCGCACAGATACGCAGTATTTT; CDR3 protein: CASSTGTTPRTDTQYF
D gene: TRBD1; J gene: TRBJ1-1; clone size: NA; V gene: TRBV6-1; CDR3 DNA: TGTGCCAGCAGTGGTGGGACAGGGTGGGCTGAAGCTTTCTTT; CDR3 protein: CASSGGTGWAEAFF
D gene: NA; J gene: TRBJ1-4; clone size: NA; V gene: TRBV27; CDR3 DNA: TGTGCCAGCAGTTCCCTTGAGGGGGTAGTTAATGAAAAACTGTTTTTT; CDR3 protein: CASSSLEGVVNEKLFF
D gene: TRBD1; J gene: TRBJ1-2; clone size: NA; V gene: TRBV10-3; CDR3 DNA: TGTGCCACTAGGGACAGGGAAGGCTATGGCTACACCTTC; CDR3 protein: CATRDREGYGYTF
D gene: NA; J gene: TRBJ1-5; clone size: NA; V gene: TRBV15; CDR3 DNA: TGTGCCACCAGCAGAGAAAGAGGACCCAGGAGGGCCAATCAGCCCCAGCATTTT; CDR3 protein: CATSRERGPRRANQPQHF
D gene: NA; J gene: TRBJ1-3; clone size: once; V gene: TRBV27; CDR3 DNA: TGTGCCAGCAGCCGGGGGGGCGCGTCTGGAAACACCATATATTTT; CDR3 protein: CASSRGGASGNTIYF
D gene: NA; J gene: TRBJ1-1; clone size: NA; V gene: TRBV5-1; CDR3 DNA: TGCGCCAGCAGCTTGGGTATGAGGTCTCTAGCCATGAACACTGAAGCTTTCTTT; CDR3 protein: CASSLGMRSLAMNTEAFF
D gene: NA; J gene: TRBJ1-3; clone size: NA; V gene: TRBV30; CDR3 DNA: TGTGCCTGTGGGGGGAACGGAAACACCATATATTTT; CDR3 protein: CACGGNGNTIYF
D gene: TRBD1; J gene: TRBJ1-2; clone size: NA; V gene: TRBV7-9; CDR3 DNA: TGTGCCAGCAGCACCCCGGACAGGTTGGACTATGGCTACACCTTC; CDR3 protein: CASSTPDRLDYGYTF
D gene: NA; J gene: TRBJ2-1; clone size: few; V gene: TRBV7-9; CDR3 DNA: TGTGCCAGCAGCCTGGACGGGGAGGAAAATGAGCAGTTCTTC; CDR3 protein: CASSLDGEENEQFF
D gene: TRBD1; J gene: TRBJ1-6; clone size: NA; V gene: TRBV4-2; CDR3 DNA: TGTGCCAGCAGCAGGAGGACAGGTGCAAACTCCGGTAATTCACCCCTCCACTTT; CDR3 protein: CASSRRTGANSGNSPLHF
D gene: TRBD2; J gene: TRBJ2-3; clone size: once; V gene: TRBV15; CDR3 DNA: TGTGCCACCAGCAGAGACCCGCTAGCGGGTCTCAGGGATACGCAGTATTTT; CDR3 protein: CATSRDPLAGLRDTQYF
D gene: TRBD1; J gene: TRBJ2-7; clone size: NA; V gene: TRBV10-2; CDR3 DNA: TGCGCCAGTGTGTCCGGGACAGGTGGAGGCGAGCAGTACTTC; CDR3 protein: CASVSGTGGGEQYF
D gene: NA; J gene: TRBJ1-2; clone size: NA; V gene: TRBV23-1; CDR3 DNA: TGCGCCAGCAACCACAGTGGCTACACCTTC; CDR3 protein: CASNHSGYTF
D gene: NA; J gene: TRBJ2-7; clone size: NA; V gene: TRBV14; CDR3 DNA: TGTGCCAGCAGCCCCGGACAGTTTCTACGAGAGCAGTACTTC; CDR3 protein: CASSPGQFLREQYF
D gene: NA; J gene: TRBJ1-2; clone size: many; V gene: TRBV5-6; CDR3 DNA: TGTGCCAGCAGCGTAACCCACAGGGAAGGCTACACCTTC; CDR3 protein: CASSVTHREGYTF
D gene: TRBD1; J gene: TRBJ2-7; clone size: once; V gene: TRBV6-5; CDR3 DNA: TGTGCCAGCAGTATGACAGGGAAAGACAACGAGCAGTACTTC; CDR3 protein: CASSMTGKDNEQYF
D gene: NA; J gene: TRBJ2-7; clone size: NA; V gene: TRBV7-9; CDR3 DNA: TGTGCCAGCAGCTTAGCGGAGACAGCCTACGAGCAGTACTTC; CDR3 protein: CASSLAETAYEQYF